The present T cell receptor beta chain was sequenced within a study of Ad26.COV2.S vaccination and SARS-CoV-2 variants. At the level of the study: Donor was one of the participants in the Ad26.COV2.S arm of the COV1001 trial. Doses of Ad26.COV2.S were injected into muscle once or twice, 56 days apart.

The sample holds one count of this clone. Sequenced by immunoSEQ multiplex PCR; TCRdb stores in-frame clones only, minus some. The sample lists fewer than 400,000 clones, about 85% occurring once. Indicated treatment: some 20 received Ad26.COV2.S at low or high dose, single or two shots; about five received placebo; per-sample allocation not given. Day 63 following the first vaccine or placebo injection was when the samples were taken. The donor's status was that of an adult aged 18-55 years in Boston. Wuhan-strain SARS-CoV-2 spike was expressed by the Ad26 vector that made up the vaccine. The receptor comes from a person aged 18-60 years who received the Ad26.COV2.S COVID-19 vaccine or a placebo. Here the sequenced sample was peripheral blood, taken in a trial of Ad26.COV2.S vaccine versus placebo.

The CDR3 protein is CASSYYTGAGYTF. The CDR3 bases are TGTGCCAGCAGTTACTACACAGGGGCTGGCTACACCTTC. This rearrangement joins TRBV6-5 to TRBJ1-2, with TRBD1 identical over 7 bases. Germline CDR1 MNHEY, CDR2 SVGAGI. This CDR3 has 13 residues. J lost 7 bases, V lost 1 base, and 3 bases had no gene match.